Each of the 27 T cell receptor beta chains below was sequenced from the same sample in a study of chemoradiotherapy in HPV16-positive cancers. Libraries were prepared by immunoSEQ multiplex PCR; TCRdb keeps only in-frame clonotypes and omits some of them. The repertoire holds about 68,000 clones, with approximately 91% as singletons. This sample comprised blood, obtained from a patient who underwent chemoradiotherapy. The receptors originated from a human donor with HPV-associated anogenital cancer.

The genes are TRBV27 and TRBJ2-7; D is perhaps TRBD1 or TRBD2 (5 bases each). Trimming cost V 8 bases and J 1 base, with 12 bases left between them. Per germline, CDR1 MNHEY and CDR2 SMNVEV (reference sequence). CDR3 length equals 13 residues. In nucleotides, the CDR3 is TGTGCCAGCGGGGGACGCGTTTCCTACGAGCAGTACTTC. Amino acids: CASGGRVSYEQYF.

This chain connects TRBV19 to TRBJ1-2; D might be TRBD1 (6 bases). Trimming shortened V by 5 bases and J by 4 bases, and 11 bases separated the two germline ends. Germline-derived CDR1 and CDR2 are LNHDA and SQIVND (reference sequence). The CDR3 is 13 residues long. The CDR3 here is CASSVRTAYGYTF. Here the CDR3 DNA reads TGTGCCAGTAGTGTCCGGACAGCCTATGGCTACACCTTC.

The rearrangement uses TRBV5-1 and TRBJ1-1; maybe TRBD1 (5 bases). This CDR3 contains 13 residues. With 4 bases removed from V and 7 bases from J, the gap between germline ends came to 14 bases. Germline CDR1 is SGHRS and CDR2 is YFSETQ. The CDR3 DNA follows: TGCGCCAGCAGCCCAGGAGGGGTGGGTGAAGCTTTCTTT. Protein: CASSPGGVGEAFF.

CDR3 bases: TGTGCCAGCTCACCAGATTCCGCCAAAAACATTCAGTACTTC. This gives the protein CASSPDSAKNIQYF. The V and J genes are TRBV18 and TRBJ2-4; no clear D gene. Trimming took 2 bases from V and 1 from J, leaving 6 bases between them. Germline V gene lookup returns CDR1 KGHSH and CDR2 LQKENI. The CDR3 extends over 14 amino acids.

The chain combines TRBV28 with TRBJ2-1; D is unclear. Trimming pared 10 bases from V and 0 bases from J, leaving 4 bases between. Looked up from germline, CDR1 is MDHEN and CDR2 is SYDVKM. CDR3 size: 11 residues. This chain's CDR3 is CATRSYNEQFF. The CDR3 DNA follows: TGTGCCACCCGCTCCTACAATGAGCAGTTCTTC.

The rearrangement links TRBV6-6 to TRBJ2-1; 11 bases are shared with TRBD2. CDR1 MNHNY and CDR2 SVGAGI come from the germline V gene (reference sequence). The CDR3 loop spans 16 amino acids. J lost 7 bases, V lost 2 bases, and 7 bases had no gene match. The CDR3: CASSYGSGGAGNEQFF. The CDR3 nucleotides are TGTGCCAGCAGTTACGGTAGCGGGGGGGCCGGGAATGAGCAGTTCTTC.

The V gene is TRBV28, the J gene TRBJ2-1, with a possible D match to TRBD1 (6 bases). The CDR3 contains 15 residues. Per germline, CDR1 MDHEN and CDR2 SYDVKM. V was cut by 5 bases and J by 7 bases, with 18 bases left in between. The chain's CDR3 is CASSPVGGSGNEQFF. DNA for the CDR3: TGTGCCAGCAGTCCTGTTGGGGGCTCGGGAAATGAGCAGTTCTTC. The variable domain in full, completed from reference TRBV28 and TRBJ2-1, reads DVKVTQSSRYLVKRTGEKVFLECVQDMDHENMFWYRQDPGLGLRLIYFSYDVKMKEKGDIPEGYSVSREKKERFSLILESASTNQTSMYLCASSPVGGSGNEQFFGPGTRLTVL.

This chain connects TRBV10-2 to TRBJ2-7; D may be TRBD1 (7 bases). V dropped 6 bases and J dropped 7 bases, with 19 bases sitting between them. CDR1 WSHSY and CDR2 SAAADI come from the germline V gene. The CDR3 is made up of 14 amino acids. The DNA of the CDR3 is TGCGCCAGCAGCCCCGGGGCAGGGGGGAGAGAGCAGTACTTC. Residues: CASSPGAGGREQYF.

The genes are TRBV5-6 and TRBJ1-1; 7 bases match TRBD1. This CDR3 has 12 amino acids. The germline CDR1 and CDR2 sequences are SGHDT and YYEEEE. Trimming at V came to 7 bases and at J to 4 bases, leaving 4 bases not matched to a gene. As DNA, the CDR3 is TGTGCCAGCTCCGGACAGGCCACTGAAGCTTTCTTT. This codes for CASSGQATEAFF. Full variable domain (rest looked up from reference TRBV5-6 and TRBJ1-1): DAGVTQSPTHLIKTRGQQVTLRCSPKSGHDTVSWYQQALGQGPQFIFQYYEEEERQRGNFPDRFSGHQFPNYSSELNVNALLLGDSALYLCASSGQATEAFFGQGTRLTVV.

V gene TRBV5-8 combines with J gene TRBJ2-5, with D maybe TRBD2 (5 bases). With 3 bases removed from V and 4 bases from J, the gap between germline ends came to 13 bases. CDR1 is SGHTS, CDR2 YDEGEE, per germline. This CDR3 has 14 residues. The CDR3 reads CASSSYSAGETQYF. CDR3 DNA: TGTGCCAGCAGCTCCTACAGCGCGGGAGAGACCCAGTACTTC.

This chain joins TRBV11-2 and TRBJ2-1; D is perhaps TRBD1 or TRBD2 (6 bases each). CDR1 is SGHAT and CDR2 is FQNNGV in the germline V gene. This CDR3 has 15 residues. Trimming shortened V by 1 base and J by 6 bases, and 13 bases separated the two germline ends. CDR3 nucleotide sequence: TGTGCCAGCAGCTTAGTGGGGGGCGCCCCCAATGAGCAGTTCTTC. Translated: CASSLVGGAPNEQFF.

The gene calls are TRBV29-1 and TRBJ2-7; no clear D. The CDR3 runs to 15 residues. Per the germline V gene, CDR1 is SQVTM and CDR2 is ANQGSEA. V dropped 3 bases and J dropped 5 bases, with 20 bases sitting between them. CDR3 coding DNA: TGCAGCGTTGACGGGCACTCTCGGAAGATTGACGAGCAGTACTTC. It specifies CSVDGHSRKIDEQYF.

V is TRBV18 and J is TRBJ2-7, with D perhaps TRBD2 (5 bases). Per the germline V gene, CDR1 is KGHSH and CDR2 is LQKENI. V was cut by 5 bases and J by 4 bases, with 12 bases left in between. This CDR3 spans 13 amino acids. The CDR3 here is CASSSGSPYEQYF. For the CDR3, the DNA is TGTGCCAGCTCATCGGGATCGCCTTACGAGCAGTACTTC. Full variable domain (rest looked up from reference TRBV18 and TRBJ2-7): NAGVMQNPRHLVRRRGQEARLRCSPMKGHSHVYWYRQLPEEGLKFMVYLQKENIIDESGMPKERFSAEFPKEGPSILRIQQVVRGDSAAYFCASSSGSPYEQYFGPGTRLTVT.

The chain employs TRBV5-5 and TRBJ2-7; no definite D call. There are 14 residues in the CDR3. Deletions cut 2 bases from V and 3 bases from J, with 12 bases between. CDR1 SGHKS and CDR2 YYEKEE come from the germline V gene (reference sequence). The CDR3 sequence: CASSFGDRDYEQYF. The DNA for the CDR3 is TGTGCCAGCAGCTTTGGAGATAGGGACTACGAGCAGTACTTC.

With regard to this clone: Other DNA variants within this sample encode the same CDR3. The genes are TRBV29-1 and TRBJ1-2, with a possible D match to TRBD1 (5 bases). The V end was cut by 4 bases, the J end by 7 bases, with 13 bases between. Germline CDR1 SQVTM, CDR2 ANQGSEA. CDR3 length equals 12 residues. CDR3 residues: CSVGEGGGGYTF. CDR3 sequence (DNA): TGCAGCGTTGGGGAGGGCGGGGGTGGCTACACCTTC. The variable domain in full, with the rest retrieved from reference TRBV29-1 and TRBJ1-2, is SAVISQKPSRDICQRGTSLTIQCQVDSQVTMMFWYRQQPGQSLTLIATANQGSEATYESGFVIDKFPISRPNLTFSTLTVSNMSPEDSSIYLCSVGEGGGGYTFGSGTRLTVV.

The CDR3 coding sequence is TGTGCCAGCAGCTCGTTCCTGACCGAGGATAACTATGGCTACACCTTC. It translates to CASSSFLTEDNYGYTF. This rearrangement joins TRBV7-9 to TRBJ1-2, with no clear D. V was cut by 4 bases and J by 1 base, with 16 bases left in between. This CDR3 has 16 residues. Germline assignment: CDR1 SEHNR and CDR2 FQNEAQ (reference sequence).

This chain joins TRBV28 and TRBJ1-2, with D maybe TRBD1 (6 bases). CDR3 length equals 12 residues. The germline V gene has CDR1 MDHEN and CDR2 SYDVKM. The CDR3 is CATRGGNYGYTF. CDR3 nucleotides: TGTGCGACGAGGGGGGGTAACTATGGCTACACCTTC.

The chain recombines TRBV29-1 with TRBJ2-2; 10 bases map to TRBD1. V shed 4 bases, J shed 4 bases, and the junction held 6 bases outside the gene matches. The V gene's germline CDR1 is SQVTM and CDR2 ANQGSEA. This CDR3 contains 15 residues. The CDR3 spells CSVGDRGLVTGELFF. For the CDR3, the DNA is TGCAGCGTTGGCGACAGGGGGCTTGTCACCGGGGAGCTGTTTTTT.

The chain uses TRBV6-5 and TRBJ1-6, with D possibly TRBD1 on 5 matching bases. The CDR3 extends over 16 amino acids. V dropped 0 bases and J dropped 2 bases, with 8 bases sitting between them. CDR1 and CDR2 from the germline V gene are MNHEY and SVGAGI. CDR3 DNA: TGTGCCAGCAGTTACTCGGGCAGGGCCTATAATTCACCCCTCCACTTT. It specifies CASSYSGRAYNSPLHF.

The rearrangement uses TRBV28 and TRBJ2-7, with 11 bases that match TRBD2. Trimming removed 4 bases from V and 4 bases from J; junction bases left unmatched: 15. In germline, CDR1 is MDHEN, CDR2 SYDVKM. The length of the CDR3 is 18 residues. The CDR3 here is CASSSGTSGPRGRYEQYF. The CDR3 nucleotides are TGTGCCAGCAGTTCAGGGACTAGCGGTCCCCGGGGGAGGTACGAGCAGTACTTC.

The gene calls are TRBV5-1 and TRBJ2-5; no firm D call. This CDR3 region has 15 residues. The V gene lost 2 bases and the J gene lost 1 base, with 12 bases spanning the gap. The germline gives CDR1 SGHRS, CDR2 YFSETQ. The CDR3 sequence is CASSLEVMPQETQYF. The CDR3, as DNA: TGCGCCAGCAGCTTAGAGGTCATGCCCCAAGAGACCCAGTACTTC.

This CDR3 is CASSLGQAPSYEQYF. The DNA for the CDR3 is TGTGCCAGCAGTCTCGGACAGGCGCCTTCCTACGAGCAGTACTTC. The rearrangement joins TRBV6-6 to TRBJ2-7; 7 bases map to TRBD1. The CDR3 loop spans 15 amino acids. With V trimmed by 5 bases and J by 1 base, 8 bases remained unmatched. The V gene's germline CDR1 is MNHNY and CDR2 SVGAGI (reference sequence).

This clone was counted between two and nine times. The V call is TRBV7-2, the J call TRBJ1-6; 7 positions match TRBD1. Trimming removed 7 bases from V and 6 bases from J; junction bases left unmatched: 12. The CDR3 loop spans 16 amino acids. Germline V gene sequence: CDR1 SGHTA, CDR2 FQGNSA. The CDR3, as DNA: TGTGCCAGCACCCTGGGGAGGGGGCTCGTTAATTCACCCCTCCACTTT. Its translation is CASTLGRGLVNSPLHF.

This chain links TRBV6-1 with TRBJ1-2; possibly TRBD1 for D (5 bases). Germline loops: CDR1 MNHNS, CDR2 SASEGT. CDR3 length: 14 residues. V dropped 2 bases and J dropped 7 bases, with 14 bases sitting between them. The CDR3 loop is CASSEYEGRGGYTF. The CDR3 nucleotides are TGTGCCAGCAGTGAATACGAGGGGAGGGGTGGCTACACCTTC.

This clone was seen just once. The chain uses TRBV29-1 and TRBJ1-1; D is unresolved. The germline V gene encodes CDR1 SQVTM and CDR2 ANQGSEA. The V end lost 7 bases, the J end lost 4 bases, and 13 bases lay between the germline ends. The CDR3 is made up of 12 amino acids. The CDR3 DNA reads as TGCAGCGGCTTGGAGGTCGGCACTGAAGCTTTCTTT. This gives the protein CSGLEVGTEAFF. The entire variable domain, with the rest obtained from reference TRBV29-1 and TRBJ1-1, is as follows: SAVISQKPSRDICQRGTSLTIQCQVDSQVTMMFWYRQQPGQSLTLIATANQGSEATYESGFVIDKFPISRPNLTFSTLTVSNMSPEDSSIYLCSGLEVGTEAFFGQGTRLTVV.

The V gene is TRBV2, the J gene TRBJ1-4, with TRBD1 identical over 8 bases. The CDR3 is made up of 15 amino acids. Germline V gene data show CDR1 as SNHLY and CDR2 as FYNNEI. The V and J ends lost 6 bases and 3 bases, in that order; junction bases with no gene match: 6. The CDR3 DNA reads as TGTGCCAGCAGCGGACAGGGCTTTGCTAATGAAAAACTGTTTTTT. Its translation: CASSGQGFANEKLFF.

The rearrangement uses TRBV7-1 and TRBJ1-1; unclear D gene. TRBV7-1 is filed as an ORF, its function uncertain. The CDR3 loop spans 13 amino acids. Trimming removed 4 bases from V and 3 bases from J, with 9 bases in between. The CDR3 is CASSLEKYTEAFF. In DNA form, the CDR3 reads TGTGCCAGCAGCTTAGAGAAGTACACTGAAGCTTTCTTT.